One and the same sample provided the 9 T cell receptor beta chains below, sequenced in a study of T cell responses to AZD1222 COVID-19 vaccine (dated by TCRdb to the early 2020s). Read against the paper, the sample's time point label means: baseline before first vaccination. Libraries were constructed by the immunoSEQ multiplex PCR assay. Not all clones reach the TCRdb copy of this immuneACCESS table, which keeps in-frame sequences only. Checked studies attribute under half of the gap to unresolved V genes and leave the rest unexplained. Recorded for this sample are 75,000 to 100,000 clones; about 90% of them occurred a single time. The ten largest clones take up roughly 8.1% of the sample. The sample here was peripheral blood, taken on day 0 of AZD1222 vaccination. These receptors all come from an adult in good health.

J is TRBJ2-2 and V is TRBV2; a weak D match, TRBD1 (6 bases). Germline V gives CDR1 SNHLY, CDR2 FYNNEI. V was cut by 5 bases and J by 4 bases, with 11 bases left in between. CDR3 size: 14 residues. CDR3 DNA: TGTGCCAGCAGTCAGGGGTTTTCCACCGGGGAGCTGTTTTTT. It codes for CASSQGFSTGELFF.

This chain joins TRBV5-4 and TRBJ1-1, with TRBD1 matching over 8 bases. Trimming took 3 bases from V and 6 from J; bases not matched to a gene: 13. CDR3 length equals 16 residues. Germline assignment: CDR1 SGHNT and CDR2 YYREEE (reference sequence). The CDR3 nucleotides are TGTGCCAGCAGCTGGGACAGGCTCCGCGTAGGGGCTGAAGCTTTCTTT. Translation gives CASSWDRLRVGAEAFF.

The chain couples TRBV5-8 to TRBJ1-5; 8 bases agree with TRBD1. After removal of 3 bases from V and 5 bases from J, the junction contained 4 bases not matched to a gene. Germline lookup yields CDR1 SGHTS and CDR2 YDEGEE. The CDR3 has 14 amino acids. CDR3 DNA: TGTGCCAGCAGCTACATGACAGGGGATCAGCCCCAGCATTTT. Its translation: CASSYMTGDQPQHF.

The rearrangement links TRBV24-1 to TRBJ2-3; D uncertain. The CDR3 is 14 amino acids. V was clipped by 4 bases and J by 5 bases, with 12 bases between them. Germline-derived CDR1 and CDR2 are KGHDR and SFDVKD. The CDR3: CATSDHPGQDTQYF. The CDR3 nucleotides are TGTGCCACCAGTGACCACCCTGGTCAAGATACGCAGTATTTT.

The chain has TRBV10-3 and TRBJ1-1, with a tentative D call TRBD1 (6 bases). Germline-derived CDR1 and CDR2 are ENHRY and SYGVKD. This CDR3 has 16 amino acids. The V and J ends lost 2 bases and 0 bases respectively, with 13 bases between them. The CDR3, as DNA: TGTGCCATCAGTGAGGGACAGCTCGCTATGAACACTGAAGCTTTCTTT. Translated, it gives CAISEGQLAMNTEAFF.

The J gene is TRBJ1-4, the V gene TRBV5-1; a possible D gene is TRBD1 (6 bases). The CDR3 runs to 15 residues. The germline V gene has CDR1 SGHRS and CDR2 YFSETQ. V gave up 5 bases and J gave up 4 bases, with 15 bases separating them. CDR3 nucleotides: TGCGCCAGCAGAGCCCTCCAGGGGAATAATGAAAAACTGTTTTTT. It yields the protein CASRALQGNNEKLFF.

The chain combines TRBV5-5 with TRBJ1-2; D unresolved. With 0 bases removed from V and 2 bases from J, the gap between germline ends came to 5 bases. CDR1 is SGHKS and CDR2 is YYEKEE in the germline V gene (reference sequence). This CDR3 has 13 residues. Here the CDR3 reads CASSLAENYGYTF. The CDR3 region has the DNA TGTGCCAGCAGCTTGGCAGAGAACTATGGCTACACCTTC.

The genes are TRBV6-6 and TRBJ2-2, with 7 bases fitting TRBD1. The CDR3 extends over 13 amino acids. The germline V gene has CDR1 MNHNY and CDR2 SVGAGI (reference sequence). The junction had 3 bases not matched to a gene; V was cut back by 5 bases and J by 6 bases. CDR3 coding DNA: TGTGCCAGCAGTCCACAGGGGCCCGGGGAGCTGTTTTTT. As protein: CASSPQGPGELFF.

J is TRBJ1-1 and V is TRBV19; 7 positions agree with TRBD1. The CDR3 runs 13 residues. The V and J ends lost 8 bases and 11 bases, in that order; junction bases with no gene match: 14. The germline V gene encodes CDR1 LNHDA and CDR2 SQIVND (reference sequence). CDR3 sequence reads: CASAPDRLSAAFF. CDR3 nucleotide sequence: TGTGCCAGTGCTCCGGACAGGTTGTCTGCGGCTTTCTTT.